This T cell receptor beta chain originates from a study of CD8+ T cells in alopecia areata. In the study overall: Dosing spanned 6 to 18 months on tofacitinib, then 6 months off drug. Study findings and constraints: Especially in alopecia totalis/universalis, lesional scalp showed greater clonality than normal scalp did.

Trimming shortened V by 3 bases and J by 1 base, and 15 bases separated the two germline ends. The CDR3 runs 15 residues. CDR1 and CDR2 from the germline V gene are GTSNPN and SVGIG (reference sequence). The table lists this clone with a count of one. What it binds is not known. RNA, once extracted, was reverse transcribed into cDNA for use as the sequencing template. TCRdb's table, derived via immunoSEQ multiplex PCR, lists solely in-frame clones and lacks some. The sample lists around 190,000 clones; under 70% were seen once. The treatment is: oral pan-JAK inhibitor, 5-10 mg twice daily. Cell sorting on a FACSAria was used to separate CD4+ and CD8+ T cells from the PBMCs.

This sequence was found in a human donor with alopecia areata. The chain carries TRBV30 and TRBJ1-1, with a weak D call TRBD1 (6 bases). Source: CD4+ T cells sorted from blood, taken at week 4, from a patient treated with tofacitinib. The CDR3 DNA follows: TGTGCCTGGAGCCGGCAGAGGGGGACGAACACTGAAGCTTTCTTT. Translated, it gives CAWSRQRGTNTEAFF.